The 10 T cell receptor beta chains below all came from one sample that was sequenced in a study of technical replicates of blood from a handful of donors. The protocol was immunoSEQ multiplex PCR, while the TCRdb copy is restricted to in-frame clones and leaves out a portion. This sample carries over 10,000 clones, more than 75% of them seen once, and the ten largest clones take 12%. The sequencing sample was made of PBMCs. The receptor set was obtained from a human donor in good health.

The chain couples TRBV27 to TRBJ2-5; 7 bases agree with TRBD2. Trimming cost V 5 bases and J 2 bases; bases outside gene matches: 5. The CDR3 runs 14 residues. Germline lookup yields CDR1 MNHEY and CDR2 SMNVEV (reference sequence). CDR3 sequence reads: CASSRDYEQETQYF. The CDR3 bases are TGTGCCAGCAGTAGGGACTATGAACAAGAGACCCAGTACTTC.

The rearrangement uses TRBV10-1 and TRBJ2-3; a weak D match, TRBD2 (5 bases). The germline V and J ends were trimmed by 3 bases and 1 base, with 11 bases remaining between them. The germline gives CDR1 WNHNN, CDR2 SYGVQD (reference sequence). The CDR3 length is 15 residues. CDR3 sequence: CASSDERLGTDTQYF. CDR3 DNA: TGCGCCAGCAGTGATGAGCGGTTGGGCACAGATACGCAGTATTTT.

The DNA for the CDR3 is TGCAGCGTTTCACAGGGCCGAAATTCACCCCTCCACTTT. Its protein is CSVSQGRNSPLHF. The chain has TRBV29-1 and TRBJ1-6, with D possibly TRBD1 on 6 matching bases. Germline-derived CDR1 and CDR2 are SQVTM and ANQGSEA. V lost 5 bases and J lost 7, with 12 bases in between. This CDR3 has 13 amino acids.

J is TRBJ1-5 and V is TRBV5-6; D uncertain. With 0 bases removed from V and 3 bases from J, the gap between germline ends came to 7 bases. The CDR3 runs to 14 residues. Germline CDR1 reads SGHDT; CDR2 reads YYEEEE. The CDR3, as DNA: TGTGCCAGCAGCTTGGGGCTGCTCAATCAGCCCCAGCATTTT. Encoded protein: CASSLGLLNQPQHF.

The rearrangement links TRBV6-5 to TRBJ2-2, with unresolved D. This CDR3 contains 15 residues. CDR1 MNHEY and CDR2 SVGAGI come from the germline V gene. V was pared by 4 bases and J by 6 bases, with 15 bases between. The CDR3, as DNA: TGTGCCAGCAGTTCCCATACGCTAGGAGCCGGGGAGCTGTTTTTT. Its translation is CASSSHTLGAGELFF.

This chain links TRBV6-5 with TRBJ1-1, with TRBD1 identical over 7 bases. V lost 2 bases and J lost 7; bases outside the gene matches: 7. The germline V gene encodes CDR1 MNHEY and CDR2 SVGAGI. This CDR3 has 14 amino acids. The CDR3 bases are TGTGCCAGCAGTTACCTAGGACAGGCTAGTGAAGCTTTCTTT. This gives the protein CASSYLGQASEAFF.

V usage is TRBV5-1 and J usage is TRBJ2-7; a possible D gene is TRBD2 (5 bases). The germline CDR1 and CDR2 sequences are SGHRS and YFSETQ. This CDR3 comprises 14 residues. Trimming pared 8 bases from V and 5 bases from J, leaving 20 bases between. In DNA, the CDR3 is TGCGCCAGTACCTGGTCTGGACTGGGTGACGAGCAGTACTTC. Protein sequence: CASTWSGLGDEQYF.

The chain has TRBV19 and TRBJ1-1, with 9 bases lining up with TRBD1. Germline lookup yields CDR1 LNHDA and CDR2 SQIVND (reference sequence). This CDR3 is 15 amino acids long. The J segment lost 3 bases and the V segment lost 7 bases, leaving 9 bases of the junction unmatched. CDR3 DNA: TGTGCCAGTAAAACAGGGGGCTTGAGGGACACTGAAGCTTTCTTT. Protein product: CASKTGGLRDTEAFF.

V gene TRBV4-1 combines with J gene TRBJ2-7, with 8 bases identical to TRBD1. CDR3 length: 14 amino acids. Per germline, CDR1 MGHRA and CDR2 YSYEKL. Trimming cost V 0 bases and J 5 bases; bases outside gene matches: 3. DNA for the CDR3: TGCGCCAGCAGCCAAGAAACAGGGGGGAACGAGCAGTACTTC. It encodes CASSQETGGNEQYF.

This clone was observed a few times. This chain joins TRBV6-5 and TRBJ1-1; TRBD1 agrees at 8 bases. The germline V gene has CDR1 MNHEY and CDR2 SVGAGI. J gave up 5 bases and V 5 bases, and 10 bases lay outside the gene matches. The CDR3 length is 15 residues. The CDR3 DNA sequence: TGTGCCAGCAGTCCTGCTCAGAACAGGGGGACTGAAGCTTTCTTT. Translating gives CASSPAQNRGTEAFF.